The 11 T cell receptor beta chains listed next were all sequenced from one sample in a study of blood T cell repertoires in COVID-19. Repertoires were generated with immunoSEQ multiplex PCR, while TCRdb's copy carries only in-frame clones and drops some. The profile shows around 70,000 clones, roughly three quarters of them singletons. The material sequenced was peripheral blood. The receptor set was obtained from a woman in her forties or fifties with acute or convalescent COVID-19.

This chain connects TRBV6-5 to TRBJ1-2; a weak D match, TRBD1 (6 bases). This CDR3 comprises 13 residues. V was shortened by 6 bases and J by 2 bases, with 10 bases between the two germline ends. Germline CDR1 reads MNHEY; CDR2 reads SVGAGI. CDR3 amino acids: CASRFTGNYGYTF. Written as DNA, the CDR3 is TGTGCCAGCAGATTCACAGGGAACTATGGCTACACCTTC.

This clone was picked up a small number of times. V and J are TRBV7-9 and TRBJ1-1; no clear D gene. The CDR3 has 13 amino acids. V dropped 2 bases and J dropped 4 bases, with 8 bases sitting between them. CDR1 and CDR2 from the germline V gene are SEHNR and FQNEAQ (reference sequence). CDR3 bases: TGTGCCAGCAGCTTATTTTCGGGCACTGAAGCTTTCTTT. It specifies CASSLFSGTEAFF.

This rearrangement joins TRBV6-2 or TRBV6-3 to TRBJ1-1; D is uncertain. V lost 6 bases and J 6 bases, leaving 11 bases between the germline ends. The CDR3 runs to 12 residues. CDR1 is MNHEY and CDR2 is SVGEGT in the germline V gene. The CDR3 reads CASSFIRAEAFF. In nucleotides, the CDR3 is TGTGCCAGCAGCTTCATCCGAGCTGAAGCTTTCTTT.

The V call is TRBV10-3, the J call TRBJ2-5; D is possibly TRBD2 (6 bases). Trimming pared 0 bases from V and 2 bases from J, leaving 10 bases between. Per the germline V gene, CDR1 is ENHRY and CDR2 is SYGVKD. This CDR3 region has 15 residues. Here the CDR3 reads CAISESGGPQETQYF. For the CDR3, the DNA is TGTGCCATCAGTGAGTCCGGGGGACCGCAAGAGACCCAGTACTTC.

The CDR3 spells CASSQTGSSWQYF. As DNA, the CDR3 is TGTGCCAGCAGCCAAACAGGGAGTTCATGGCAGTACTTC. The V call is TRBV11-2, the J call TRBJ2-7; possible D gene TRBD1, 6 bases. In germline, CDR1 is SGHAT, CDR2 FQNNGV. Trimming removed 5 bases from V and 9 bases from J, with 17 bases in between. The CDR3 has 13 amino acids.

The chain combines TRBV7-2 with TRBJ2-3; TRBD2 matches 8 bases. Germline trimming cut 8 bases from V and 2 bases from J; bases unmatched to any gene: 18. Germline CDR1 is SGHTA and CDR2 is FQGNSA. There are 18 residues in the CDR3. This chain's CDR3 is CASANPAGGEVFTDTQYF. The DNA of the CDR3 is TGTGCCAGCGCCAATCCGGCGGGAGGCGAGGTTTTCACAGATACGCAGTATTTT.

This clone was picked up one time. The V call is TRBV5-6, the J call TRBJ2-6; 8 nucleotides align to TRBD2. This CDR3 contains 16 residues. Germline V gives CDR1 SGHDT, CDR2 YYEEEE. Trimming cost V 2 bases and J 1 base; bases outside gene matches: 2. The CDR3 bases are TGTGCCAGCAGCTTCGCGGGGGGTTCTGGGGCCAACGTCCTGACTTTC. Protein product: CASSFAGGSGANVLTF.

CDR3 sequence reads: CASSYGGTYEQYF. CDR3 bases: TGTGCCAGCAGTTACGGCGGAACCTACGAGCAGTACTTC. This sequence joins TRBV6-5 and TRBJ2-7; D is unresolved. CDR1 is MNHEY, CDR2 SVGAGI, per germline. The CDR3 consists of 13 residues. V was clipped by 2 bases and J by 2 bases, with 7 bases between them.

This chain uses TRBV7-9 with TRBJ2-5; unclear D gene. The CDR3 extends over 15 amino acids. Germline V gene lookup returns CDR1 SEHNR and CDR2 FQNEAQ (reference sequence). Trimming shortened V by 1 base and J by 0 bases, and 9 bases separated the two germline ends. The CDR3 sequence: CASSLDLTYQETQYF. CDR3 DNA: TGTGCCAGCAGCTTAGATCTAACCTACCAAGAGACCCAGTACTTC. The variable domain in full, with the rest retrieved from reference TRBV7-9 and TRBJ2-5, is DTGVSQNPRHKITKRGQNVTFRCDPISEHNRLYWYRQTLGQGPEFLTYFQNEAQLEKSRLLSDRFSAERPKGSFSTLEIQRTEQGDSAMYLCASSLDLTYQETQYFGPGTRLLVL.

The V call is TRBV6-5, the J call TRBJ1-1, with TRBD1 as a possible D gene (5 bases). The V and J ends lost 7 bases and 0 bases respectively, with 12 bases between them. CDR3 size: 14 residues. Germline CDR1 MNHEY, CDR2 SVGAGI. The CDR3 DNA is TGTGCCAGCACCTTAGGACACTTGAACACTGAAGCTTTCTTT. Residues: CASTLGHLNTEAFF.

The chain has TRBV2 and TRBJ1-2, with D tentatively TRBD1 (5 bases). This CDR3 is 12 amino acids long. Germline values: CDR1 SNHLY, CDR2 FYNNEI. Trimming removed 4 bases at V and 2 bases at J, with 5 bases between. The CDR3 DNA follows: TGTGCCAGCAGTGGACAGAACTATGGCTACACCTTC. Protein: CASSGQNYGYTF. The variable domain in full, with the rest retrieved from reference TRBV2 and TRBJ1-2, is EPEVTQTPSHQVTQMGQEVILRCVPISNHLYFYWYRQILGQKVEFLVSFYNNEISEKSEIFDDQFSVERPDGSNFTLKIRSTKLEDSAMYFCASSGQNYGYTFGSGTRLTVV.